This passage covers 24 T cell receptor beta chains from one sample sequenced in a study of blood T cell repertoires in COVID-19. Generated by immunoSEQ multiplex PCR, the TCRdb table keeps only in-frame clones and is missing some. The sample records 250,000 or so clones, 70% to 90% being singletons. The sequencing sample was made of peripheral blood. The receptors originated from a woman aged 60 to 75 with COVID-19, enrolled during active disease.

The rearrangement uses TRBV3-1 (or the pseudogene TRBV3-2) and TRBJ2-2; TRBD2 might be the D (6 bases). Trimming removed 4 bases from V and 0 bases from J, with 9 bases in between. The length of the CDR3 is 15 residues. CDR1 and CDR2 from the germline V gene are LGHDT and YNNKEL (reference sequence). CDR3 in amino acids: CASSRGLPNTGELFF. In nucleotides, the CDR3 is TGTGCCAGCAGCCGGGGACTTCCGAACACCGGGGAGCTGTTTTTT.

The rearrangement uses TRBV15 and TRBJ2-7; 7 bases fit TRBD1. With V trimmed by 0 bases and J by 2 bases, 4 bases remained unmatched. The CDR3 has 15 amino acids. Germline V CDR1 and CDR2: LNHNV, YYDKDF (reference sequence). The chain's CDR3 is CATSRDRDRAYEQYF. The CDR3 DNA reads TGTGCCACCAGCAGAGATAGGGACAGAGCCTACGAGCAGTACTTC.

The rearrangement links TRBV11-3 to TRBJ2-2; 9 bases align to TRBD1. Germline-derived CDR1 and CDR2 are SGHNT and YENEEA. The CDR3 spans 15 residues. V was clipped by 5 bases and J by 5 bases; unmatched bases: 6. CDR3 in amino acids: CASSHRGPITGELFF. CDR3 DNA: TGTGCCAGCAGCCACAGGGGGCCGATAACCGGGGAGCTGTTTTTT.

This chain links TRBV19 with TRBJ2-5, with a possible D match to TRBD2 (5 bases). Germline V gives CDR1 LNHDA, CDR2 SQIVND (reference sequence). The CDR3 loop spans 13 amino acids. Trimming cost V 5 bases and J 0 bases, with 7 bases left between them. This CDR3 is CASSRGNQETQYF. In DNA, the CDR3 is TGTGCCAGTAGTCGGGGAAACCAAGAGACCCAGTACTTC.

V usage is TRBV9 and J usage is TRBJ1-3; 7 bases agree with TRBD1. This CDR3 contains 19 residues. Losses at the gene ends were 3 bases for V and 4 bases for J; bases not matched to a gene: 19. Germline CDR1 and CDR2: SGDLS and YYNGEE. The CDR3 is CASSALGDRVRRYGNTIYF. The DNA of the CDR3 is TGTGCCAGCAGCGCACTCGGTGACAGGGTGCGCCGTTACGGAAACACCATATATTTT. The variable domain in full, with the rest retrieved from reference TRBV9 and TRBJ1-3, is DSGVTQTPKHLITATGQRVTLRCSPRSGDLSVYWYQQSLDQGLQFLIQYYNGEERAKGNILERFSAQQFPDLHSELNLSSLELGDSALYFCASSALGDRVRRYGNTIYFGEGSWLTVV.

This clone came up a few times. The chain is built from TRBV7-2 and TRBJ2-1; 8 bases align to TRBD2. The CDR3 has 15 residues. Trimming at V came to 3 bases and at J to 9 bases, leaving 10 bases not matched to a gene. Germline CDR1 is SGHTA and CDR2 is FQGNSA. The DNA for the CDR3 is TGTGCCAGCAGCTTCTCAGCGGGAGTGGGTGGTGAGCAGTTCTTC. Its protein product is CASSFSAGVGGEQFF. The whole variable domain, remainder taken from reference TRBV7-2 and TRBJ2-1, is GAGVSQSPSNKVTEKGKDVELRCDPISGHTALYWYRQSLGQGLEFLIYFQGNSAPDKSGLPSDRFSAERTGGSVSTLTIQRTQQEDSAVYLCASSFSAGVGGEQFFGPGTRLTVL.

The chain carries TRBV30 and TRBJ2-3; TRBD2 aligns across 15 bases. This CDR3 has 14 residues. J lost 5 bases, V lost 5 bases, and 2 bases had no gene match. Germline-derived CDR1 and CDR2 are GTSNPN and SVGIG (reference sequence). CDR3 coding DNA: TGTGCCTGGGGACTAGCGGGAGGGCAAGATACGCAGTATTTT. Amino acid sequence: CAWGLAGGQDTQYF.

The V and J genes are TRBV11-3 and TRBJ2-1; D gene unclear. Germline CDR1 SGHNT, CDR2 YENEEA. The CDR3 contains 14 residues. V lost 1 base and J 3 bases, leaving 7 bases between the germline ends. CDR3 protein: CASSLGPFYNEQFF. The CDR3 DNA reads TGTGCCAGCAGCTTAGGTCCTTTCTACAATGAGCAGTTCTTC.

The table lists this clone with a count of one. The rearrangement uses TRBV19 and TRBJ2-3, with 8 positions matching TRBD2. Germline CDR1 and CDR2: LNHDA and SQIVND (reference sequence). V gave up 6 bases and J gave up 2 bases; unmatched junction bases: 7. This CDR3 comprises 15 residues. CDR3 DNA: TGTGCCAGTAGCACTGGACTAGCTCACACAGATACGCAGTATTTT. Protein sequence: CASSTGLAHTDTQYF.

In DNA form, the CDR3 reads TGTGCTAGTGGTTTGGGTCATGAGGGGAACACTGAAGCTTTCTTT. It yields the protein CASGLGHEGNTEAFF. This chain connects TRBV12-5 to TRBJ1-1; D ambiguous. Germline V gives CDR1 LGHNT, CDR2 FRNRAP. Trimming removed 1 base at V and 1 base at J, with 10 bases between. This CDR3 is 15 amino acids long.

This sequence joins TRBV15 and TRBJ1-6; possibly TRBD1 for D (6 bases). The length of the CDR3 is 18 residues. V gave up 0 bases and J gave up 6 bases, with 18 bases separating them. Germline V lookup: CDR1 LNHNV, CDR2 YYDKDF (reference sequence). The CDR3 sequence is CATSRDGGRGYRNSPLHF. The CDR3 DNA sequence: TGTGCCACCAGCAGAGATGGAGGCAGGGGTTATCGTAATTCACCCCTCCACTTT.

The rearrangement joins TRBV24-1 to TRBJ2-3; TRBD2 agrees at 9 bases. Germline CDR1 reads KGHDR; CDR2 reads SFDVKD. The CDR3 has 15 residues. The J segment lost 4 bases and the V segment lost 4 bases, leaving 5 bases of the junction unmatched. The CDR3 DNA follows: TGTGCCACCAGTGAGAGGTTAGCGGGAGCAGATACGCAGTATTTT. It encodes CATSERLAGADTQYF.

The V call is TRBV28, the J call TRBJ2-1; 9 bases fit TRBD2. J lost 5 bases, V lost 8 bases, and 7 bases had no gene match. Germline CDR1 and CDR2: MDHEN and SYDVKM. The CDR3 length is 14 residues. In nucleotides, the CDR3 is TGTGCCAGCCCTCCTAGCGGGATAAACAATGAGCAGTTCTTC. This sequence encodes CASPPSGINNEQFF.

V gene TRBV29-1 combines with J gene TRBJ2-5; D call uncertain. Germline CDR1 and CDR2: SQVTM and ANQGSEA. The CDR3 runs 12 residues. The V end was cut by 4 bases, the J end by 2 bases, with 8 bases between. CDR3 nucleotides: TGCAGCGTTGCGTGGCAGCAAGAGACCCAGTACTTC. Encoded protein: CSVAWQQETQYF.

The chain joins TRBV4-3 to TRBJ2-1, with 7 bases identical to TRBD1. Losses at the gene ends were 2 bases for V and 4 bases for J; bases not matched to a gene: 5. The CDR3 loop spans 15 amino acids. Per germline, CDR1 LGHNA and CDR2 YSLEER. The CDR3 reads CASSQSGTAYNEQFF. In nucleotides, the CDR3 is TGCGCCAGCAGCCAATCCGGGACAGCATACAATGAGCAGTTCTTC.

V gene TRBV7-9 combines with J gene TRBJ2-1; no clear D. Trimming took off 5 bases at V and 1 base at J, with 12 bases between the two ends. Per the germline V gene, CDR1 is SEHNR and CDR2 is FQNEAQ (reference sequence). The CDR3 totals 15 residues. DNA of the CDR3: TGTGCCAGCAGCCCCCGAGGTAATTCCTACAATGAGCAGTTCTTC. It is translated as CASSPRGNSYNEQFF.

The chain joins TRBV19 to TRBJ1-1; the match to TRBD1 covers 7 bases. There are 13 residues in the CDR3. Germline assignment: CDR1 LNHDA and CDR2 SQIVND (reference sequence). V gave up 4 bases and J gave up 3 bases; unmatched junction bases: 2. CDR3: CASSRQGDTEAFF. For the CDR3, the DNA is TGTGCCAGTAGTAGGCAGGGGGACACTGAAGCTTTCTTT. Using reference TRBV19 and TRBJ1-1 for the parts outside the CDR3, the full variable domain is DGGITQSPKYLFRKEGQNVTLSCEQNLNHDAMYWYRQDPGQGLRLIYYSQIVNDFQKGDIAEGYSVSREKKESFPLTVTSAQKNPTAFYLCASSRQGDTEAFFGQGTRLTVV.

This sequence joins TRBV7-9 and TRBJ2-1, with D maybe TRBD2 (6 bases). The germline V gene encodes CDR1 SEHNR and CDR2 FQNEAQ (reference sequence). V was clipped by 0 bases and J by 12 bases, with 18 bases between them. The CDR3 loop spans 15 amino acids. The CDR3: CASSLARGLDAGQFF. CDR3 nucleotide sequence: TGTGCCAGCAGCTTAGCTCGGGGGTTAGACGCCGGGCAGTTCTTC.

This clone has only a few counts. This sequence joins TRBV6-5 and TRBJ1-2; possibly TRBD1 for D (6 bases). The CDR3 spans 14 residues. Trimming took 7 bases from V and 5 from J, leaving 17 bases between them. Germline lookup yields CDR1 MNHEY and CDR2 SVGAGI. In DNA, the CDR3 is TGTGCCAGCACCCGTTCGGGACAACTTTATGGCTACACCTTC. The encoded protein is CASTRSGQLYGYTF.

The chain joins TRBV24-1 to TRBJ1-5, with 8 bases aligning to TRBD1. Germline V CDR1 and CDR2: KGHDR, SFDVKD. The CDR3 contains 18 residues. The V gene end was trimmed by 3 bases and the J gene end by 1 base; junction bases not matched to a gene: 10. The CDR3: CATSDRGPGGASNQPQHF. CDR3 bases: TGTGCCACCAGTGATCGAGGGCCAGGGGGCGCGAGCAATCAGCCCCAGCATTTT.

J is TRBJ2-5 and V is TRBV27; 12 bases match TRBD2. V was clipped by 5 bases and J by 7 bases; unmatched bases: 11. The CDR3 contains 16 residues. Germline CDR1 MNHEY, CDR2 SMNVEV (reference sequence). In nucleotides, the CDR3 is TGTGCCAGCAGTAGTCTAGCGGGAGGGCCCCCAGGGACCCAGTACTTC. Translated, it gives CASSSLAGGPPGTQYF.

V is TRBV6-5 and J is TRBJ1-5; no definite D call. CDR1 is MNHEY and CDR2 is SVGAGI in the germline V gene. The CDR3 consists of 14 residues. V was trimmed by 5 bases and J by 3 bases, leaving 11 bases between them. CDR3 DNA: TGTGCCAGCAGTCCCCGAGGGCTCAATCAGCCCCAGCATTTT. It specifies CASSPRGLNQPQHF.

The chain combines TRBV7-6 with TRBJ1-1; 7 bases map to TRBD1. The germline V gene has CDR1 SGHVS and CDR2 FNYEAQ. The CDR3 sequence is 17 residues long. The V segment lost 5 bases and the J segment 1 base; nucleotides outside the gene matches: 13. As DNA, the CDR3 is TGTGCCAGCAGCCACGATAGGACAGGCCAAGGGAACACTGAAGCTTTCTTT. Translated, it gives CASSHDRTGQGNTEAFF.

The genes are TRBV6-1 and TRBJ2-2; D is possibly TRBD2 (6 bases). The CDR3 loop spans 16 amino acids. Germline V gene lookup returns CDR1 MNHNS and CDR2 SASEGT. V was clipped by 1 base and J by 1 base, with 10 bases between them. CDR3 DNA: TGTGCCAGCAGTGAAGTTGGGACTGAGAACACCGGGGAGCTGTTTTTT. As protein: CASSEVGTENTGELFF.